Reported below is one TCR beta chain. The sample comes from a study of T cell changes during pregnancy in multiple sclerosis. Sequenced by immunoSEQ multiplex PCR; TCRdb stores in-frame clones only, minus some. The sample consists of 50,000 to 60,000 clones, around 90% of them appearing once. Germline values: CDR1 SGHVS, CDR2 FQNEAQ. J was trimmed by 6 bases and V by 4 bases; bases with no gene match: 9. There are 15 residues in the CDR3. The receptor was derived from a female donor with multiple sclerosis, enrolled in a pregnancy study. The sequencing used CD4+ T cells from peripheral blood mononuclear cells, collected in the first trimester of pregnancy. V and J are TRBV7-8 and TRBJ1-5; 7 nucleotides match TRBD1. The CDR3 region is CASSYTTGSGQPQHF. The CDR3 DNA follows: TGTGCCAGCAGCTACACGACAGGGTCGGGTCAGCCCCAGCATTTT. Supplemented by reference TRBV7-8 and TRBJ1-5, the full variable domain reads GAGVSQSPRYKVAKRGQDVALRCDPISGHVSLFWYQQALGQGPEFLTYFQNEAQLDKSGLPSDRFFAERPEGSVSTLKIQRTQQEDSAVYLCASSYTTGSGQPQHFGDGTRLSIL.